The 8 T cell receptor beta chains below were found in one sample sequenced in a study of T cells in Graves' hyperthyroidism and ophthalmopathy. The source material, RNA transcripts, was used to amplify TCR beta CDR3 regions. HTBI primers were used for first-round RT-PCR of the TCR CDR3. TCRdb re-called the multiplex PCR reads through MiXCR, storing one row per CDR3 protein. This table holds a few hundred thousand distinct CDR3 sequences, approximately 23% found once. Sequencing was carried out using blood. The receptors stem from a man aged 25-45 years with Graves' ophthalmopathy.

This clonotype was seen at least ten times. V gene TRBV27 combines with J gene TRBJ2-1, with TRBD2 identical over 9 bases. CDR1 is MNHEY, CDR2 SMNVEV, per germline (reference sequence). The junction had 3 bases not matched to a gene; V was cut back by 2 bases and J by 4 bases. The CDR3 sequence is 15 residues long. CDR3 loop: CASSLVLAGYNEQFF. The CDR3 bases are TGTGCCAGCAGTTTAGTGCTAGCGGGGTACAATGAGCAGTTCTTC.

The sample holds many counts of this clonotype. This chain links TRBV10-3 with TRBJ2-7; D is uncertain. Germline-derived CDR1 and CDR2 are ENHRY and SYGVKD. Deletions cut 3 bases from V and 0 bases from J, with 6 bases between. The CDR3 runs 13 residues. The CDR3 loop reads CAISEMSSYEQYF. CDR3 nucleotide sequence: TGTGCCATCAGTGAAATGAGCTCCTACGAGCAGTACTTC.

The chain couples TRBV20-1 to TRBJ1-2; TRBD1 agrees at 8 bases. The CDR3 loop spans 15 amino acids. V lost 1 base, J lost 7 bases, and 11 bases stayed unmatched. Germline loops: CDR1 DFQATT, CDR2 SNEGSKA (reference sequence). This CDR3 reads CSARGTGTGYSGYTF. The CDR3 DNA reads as TGCAGTGCTAGAGGCACCGGGACAGGCTATAGTGGCTACACCTTC.

The V and J genes are TRBV12-3 or TRBV12-4 and TRBJ2-1, with 14 bases aligning to TRBD2. This CDR3 has 19 amino acids. The trim removed 2 bases at V and 2 bases at J, leaving 8 bases unmatched. CDR3 amino acids: CASSLTGTSGSVTYNEQFF. The CDR3 DNA reads as TGTGCCAGCAGTTTAACGGGGACTAGCGGGAGTGTGACCTACAATGAGCAGTTCTTC.

The chain combines TRBV5-1 with TRBJ1-2, with 7 positions matching TRBD1. The germline V gene encodes CDR1 SGHRS and CDR2 YFSETQ. This CDR3 is built from 13 residues. Trimming took 0 bases from V and 7 from J; bases not matched to a gene: 3. CDR3 coding DNA: TGCGCCAGCAGCTTGGGACAGGGATTTGGCTACACCTTC. Encoded protein: CASSLGQGFGYTF.

This clonotype was detected only a few times. This chain connects TRBV3-1 to TRBJ2-1, with 11 positions matching TRBD2. This CDR3 spans 17 amino acids. Germline CDR1 reads LGHDT; CDR2 reads YNNKEL (reference sequence). With V trimmed by 4 bases and J by 12 bases, 17 bases remained unmatched. CDR3 in DNA: TGTGCCAGCAGCCTATCACGGACTAGCGGGCAATTCCAGGGGCAGTTCTTC. Translating gives CASSLSRTSGQFQGQFF.

The chain links TRBV11-3 to TRBJ2-2; tentatively, D is TRBD2 (5 bases). Trimming removed 5 bases from V and 7 bases from J, with 14 bases in between. This CDR3 spans 14 amino acids. Germline V gene sequence: CDR1 SGHNT, CDR2 YENEEA. The CDR3 DNA is TGTGCCAGCAGCCTAGCTTCGGGCAGCGGGGAGCTGTTTTTT. This gives the protein CASSLASGSGELFF.

The chain couples TRBV20-1 to TRBJ2-7; D call uncertain. V was cut by 6 bases and J by 2 bases, with 8 bases left in between. CDR1 is DFQATT, CDR2 SNEGSKA, per germline (reference sequence). The CDR3 spans 11 residues. The CDR3 nucleotides read TGCAGTGCCCCAATACCCTACGAGCAGTACTTC. Protein sequence: CSAPIPYEQYF.